The rows below give T cell receptor beta chains drawn from one sample of a study of response to subunit inactivated influenza vaccine. TCRdb used MiXCR to reprocess the RT-PCR reads, holding one entry per CDR3 protein. The table has approximately 480,000 distinct CDR3 sequences, 10% to 11% seen once. Source: PBMCs from blood, taken 40 to 50 days after vaccination. The receptors were gathered from a man aged 45-65 years who received an inactivated influenza vaccine. Each CDR3 is given with its conserved first and last residue. Fields, in order: V gene, D gene, J gene, clone size, CDR3 DNA, CDR3 protein. D genes are given only for firm matches. Size is stated for part of the rows, as once, few or many counts, or as a class when the clone is expanded.

>TRBV2|-|TRBJ1-3|-
TGTGGAGGCAGAGCCTTCTCTGGAAACACCATATATTTT
CGGRAFSGNTIYF
>TRBV29-1|TRBD2|TRBJ2-1|many
TGCAGCGCGACTAGCGGGAACTACAATGAGCAGTTCTTC
CSATSGNYNEQFF
>TRBV7-9|-|TRBJ2-7|-
TGTGCCAGCAGCCCCGGCCTAGCGTCCCCCTACGAGCAGTACTTC
CASSPGLASPYEQYF
>TRBV7-2|-|TRBJ2-7|-
TGTGCCAGCAGCTTAGTAGGGGGGCAGCAGTACTTC
CASSLVGGQQYF
>TRBV10-3|-|TRBJ2-5|few
TGTGCCATCAGTGGTCAACGGGTCCAAGAGACCCAGTACTTC
CAISGQRVQETQYF
>TRBV12-3/TRBV12-4|TRBD1|TRBJ2-1|-
TGTGCCAGCAGTTTATCTCAGGGGGCCAATGAGCAGTTCTTC
CASSLSQGANEQFF
>TRBV7-2|TRBD2|TRBJ2-5|many
TGTGCCAGCAGTCGGACTAGCGGGGGAGAAGAGACCCAGTACTTC
CASSRTSGGEETQYF
>TRBV24-1|-|TRBJ1-2|-
TGTGCCACCAGTGATTTTGGGCGAGACTATGGCTACACCTTC
CATSDFGRDYGYTF
>TRBV4-3|-|TRBJ2-2|many
TGCGCCAGCAGCCAGGGGAATTCGAACACCGGGGAGCTGTTTTTT
CASSQGNSNTGELFF
>TRBV6-1|-|TRBJ1-4|few
TGTGCCAGCAGCCGGGACCTGGGGAGTAATGAAAAACTGTTTTTT
CASSRDLGSNEKLFF
>TRBV3-1|TRBD2|TRBJ2-3|once
TGTGCCAGCAGCCAAGTGGCTAGCGGGGGCCACCACAAGTATTTT
CASSQVASGGHHKYF
>TRBV5-1|-|TRBJ2-3|few
TGCGCCAGCAGCTTGGCTATTAGCTCAGATACGCAGTATTTT
CASSLAISSDTQYF
>TRBV9|-|TRBJ2-5|once
TGTGCCAGCAGCGCGCAGGGACGGGAGACCCAGTACTTC
CASSAQGRETQYF
>TRBV4-2|TRBD2|TRBJ2-1|-
TGTGCCAGCAGCCAAGGCCTGGGACTAGCGGGAGACAATGAGCAGTTCTTC
CASSQGLGLAGDNEQFF
>TRBV15|-|TRBJ2-6|few
TGTGCCACCAGCAGCGATAGATCTGGGGCCAACGTCCTGACTTTC
CATSSDRSGANVLTF
>TRBV5-1|-|TRBJ2-1|many
TGCGCCAGCAGCTCCCTCCGTGGTGGTAATGAGCAGTTCTTC
CASSSLRGGNEQFF
>TRBV2|-|TRBJ1-5|-
TGTGCCAGCAGTGAATTACTAGGGGGTCATCAGCCCCAGCATTTT
CASSELLGGHQPQHF
>TRBV12-3/TRBV12-4|-|TRBJ1-1|-
TGTGCCAGCAGTAAGAAAACTGAAGCTTTCTTT
CASSKKTEAFF
>TRBV12-3/TRBV12-4|-|TRBJ2-7|-
TGTGCCGGCAGTTTGGCTGACAGTCCCCGCAACGAGCAGTACTTC
CAGSLADSPRNEQYF
>TRBV2|-|TRBJ2-5|-
TGTGCCAGCAGCATGGCCGAAGAGACCCAGTACTTC
CASSMAEETQYF
>TRBV5-1|TRBD1|TRBJ2-5|few
TGCGCCAGCAGCGCGGACAGGGGAATCCAAGAGACCCAGTACTTC
CASSADRGIQETQYF
>TRBV6-2/TRBV6-3|-|TRBJ2-5|few
TGTGCCAGCAGTTACTCGGCGGCTGGAGAGACCCAGTACTTC
CASSYSAAGETQYF
>TRBV20-1|-|TRBJ2-7|many
TGCAGTGCCCCCCGGCGACGGGGCATGAACGAGCAGTACTTC
CSAPRRRGMNEQYF
>TRBV7-9|-|TRBJ2-3|-
TGTGCCAGCAGCTTAGGCCAGGGTGACACAGATACGCAGTATTTT
CASSLGQGDTDTQYF
>TRBV5-1|-|TRBJ2-4|-
TGCGCCAGCAGCTTGGGGAGCAACCCAGACAAAAACATTCAGTACTTC
CASSLGSNPDKNIQYF
>TRBV11-2|TRBD2|TRBJ2-1|-
TGTGCCAGCACCTTACTATCTAGCGGGGTCGACTCCTACAATGAGCAGTTCTTC
CASTLLSSGVDSYNEQFF
>TRBV7-9|TRBD1|TRBJ1-1|-
TGTGCCAGCAGCCCGAGACAGGGGGCTGTGAACACTGAAGCTTTCTTT
CASSPRQGAVNTEAFF
>TRBV12-3/TRBV12-4|-|TRBJ1-2|-
TGTGCCAGCAGTTTACTACCCCGCCCGGCTAACTATGGCTACACCTTC
CASSLLPRPANYGYTF
>TRBV7-8|-|TRBJ2-3|-
TGTGCCAGCAGCCTAACGAGGGGGGGCAGGGCAGATACGCAGTATTTT
CASSLTRGGRADTQYF
>TRBV6-1|-|TRBJ1-4|-
TGTGCCAGCAGTGTGCAAGTCTTTGGGGGAAAACTGTTTTTT
CASSVQVFGGKLFF
>TRBV5-1|TRBD2|TRBJ2-3|many
TGCGCCAGCAGCTTGACTAGCGTCTTCACAGATACGCAGTATTTT
CASSLTSVFTDTQYF
>TRBV2|TRBD2|TRBJ2-7|-
TGTGCCAGCAGTTGGACTAGTGGAAGCTCCTACGAGCAGTACTTC
CASSWTSGSSYEQYF
>TRBV7-9|-|TRBJ2-1|many
TGTGCCAGCAGCTTGCGTGGGACTTACAATGAGCAGTTCTTC
CASSLRGTYNEQFF
>TRBV7-2|-|TRBJ2-3|many
TGTGCCAGCAGCCCAATGGGGGATACGCAGTATTTT
CASSPMGDTQYF
>TRBV7-2|-|TRBJ2-7|-
TGTGCCAGCAGCGTCGGGAAAGAACGGGTCGAGCAGTACTTC
CASSVGKERVEQYF
>TRBV7-9|-|TRBJ2-1|-
TGTGCCAGCAGCTCGTACTTCTCTAGCTCCTACAATGAGCAGTTCTTC
CASSSYFSSSYNEQFF
>TRBV24-1|-|TRBJ2-2|many
TGTGCCACCAGTGACGTGGGAAGCACCGGGGAGCTGTTTTTT
CATSDVGSTGELFF
>TRBV25-1|TRBD1|TRBJ2-7|-
TGTGCCAGCAGTGGAGGGACAGCGCATACCTACGAGCAGTACTTC
CASSGGTAHTYEQYF
>TRBV6-6|-|TRBJ2-5|few
TGTGCCAGCAGCGACGGACCGACGGAGACCCAGTACTTC
CASSDGPTETQYF
>TRBV10-2|TRBD2|TRBJ2-3|few
TGCGCCAGTCAGCGGGGCGTGTACACAGATACGCAGTATTTT
CASQRGVYTDTQYF
>TRBV4-1|-|TRBJ2-7|-
TGCGCCAGCAGCCAAGTCGGGCGGGCTCTCCCCTACGAGCAGTACTTC
CASSQVGRALPYEQYF
>TRBV28|TRBD2|TRBJ2-7|many
TGTGCCAGCAGTTTACAACTACTAGCGGGAGGGTCCGAGCAGTACTTC
CASSLQLLAGGSEQYF
>TRBV12-3/TRBV12-4|-|TRBJ1-1|many
TGTGCCAGCGGACAGACAGTCATGAACACTGAAGCTTTCTTT
CASGQTVMNTEAFF
>TRBV20-1|TRBD2|TRBJ2-5|-
TGCAGTGCTTATTTACTAGCGGGGGGCTACCAAGAGACCCAGTACTTC
CSAYLLAGGYQETQYF
>TRBV6-6|-|TRBJ2-2|many
TGTGCCAGCAACCAGGACACCGGGGAGCTGTTTTTT
CASNQDTGELFF
>TRBV5-1|TRBD2|TRBJ2-1|few
TGCGCCAGCAGCTTAGCGGGGGGGAGTGGCAATGAGCAGTTCTTC
CASSLAGGSGNEQFF